This TCR beta chain is drawn from a study of T-cell reconstitution after alpha-beta-depleted transplantation in children. Unique molecular identifiers were incorporated during preparation of the TCRbeta library. A single record per CDR3 protein comes from TCRdb applying MiXCR to the PCR reads. In the table there are 600,000 to 700,000 distinct CDR3 sequences, around 17% of which are singletons. Germline lookup yields CDR1 MNHEY and CDR2 SVGAGI. CDR3 length: 14 amino acids. V lost 1 base and J 6 bases, leaving 12 bases between the germline ends. At least ten counts were recorded for this clonotype. The sequence was obtained from a human donor who donated a stem cell graft to a child with acute myeloid leukemia. The specimen comprised PBMCs from the stem cell graft donor, sampled from the stem cell graft. V is TRBV6-5 and J is TRBJ1-1; perhaps TRBD1 as D (5 bases). DNA for the CDR3: TGTGCCAGCAGTTACTTGCAGGGAAACGCTGAAGCTTTCTTT. Translation: CASSYLQGNAEAFF.